Here is one T cell receptor beta chain with its context. What it recognizes is unknown. This sample stems from a study of follicular helper T cells after annual influenza vaccination. Across the whole study: Sampling occurred days 0, 7 and 28 after each influenza vaccination. General observations from the study: Yearly vaccinations repeatedly recalled conserved clonotypes in ICOS+CD38+ cTfh.

Clones were read by immunoSEQ multiplex PCR, and TCRdb kept only the in-frame ones, dropping some. The data contain 7,500 to 9,500 clones, nearly 85% of them seen just once; the ten biggest clones take up 3% to 3.5%. The time point denotes: 2013-2014 season, 7 days after vaccination. Blood volume per time point ranged from about 40 to 100 mL. There are 10 residues in the CDR3. CDR1 and CDR2 from the germline V gene are DFQATT and SNEGSKA (reference sequence). V was shortened by 6 bases and J by 14 bases, with 14 bases between the two germline ends. The V gene is TRBV20-1, the J gene TRBJ2-1; weak D call: TRBD2 (6 bases). The specimen was CXCR5+ CD38- circulating T follicular helper cells from blood, collected 7 days after influenza vaccination. Subset defined: circulating Tfh, non-naive CD4+CXCR5+PD-1+ (ICOS+CD38+ or ICOS-CD38-). This TCR was sampled from an adult who received the influenza vaccine. CDR3 residues: CSAPRTGEFF. CDR3 DNA sequence: TGCAGTGCGCCCCGGACGGGGGAGTTCTTC.